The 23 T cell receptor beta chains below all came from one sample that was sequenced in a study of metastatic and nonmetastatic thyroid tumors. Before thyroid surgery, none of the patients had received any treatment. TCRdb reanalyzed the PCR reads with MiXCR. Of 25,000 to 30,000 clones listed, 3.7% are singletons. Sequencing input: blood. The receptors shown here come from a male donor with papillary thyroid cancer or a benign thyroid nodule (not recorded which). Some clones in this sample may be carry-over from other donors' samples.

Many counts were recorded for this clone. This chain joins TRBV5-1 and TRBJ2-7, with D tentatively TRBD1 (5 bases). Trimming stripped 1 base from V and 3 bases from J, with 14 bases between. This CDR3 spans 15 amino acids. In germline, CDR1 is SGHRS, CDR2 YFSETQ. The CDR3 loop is CASSLIQGEDYEQYF. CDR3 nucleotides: TGCGCCAGCAGCTTGATTCAGGGTGAAGACTACGAGCAGTACTTC.

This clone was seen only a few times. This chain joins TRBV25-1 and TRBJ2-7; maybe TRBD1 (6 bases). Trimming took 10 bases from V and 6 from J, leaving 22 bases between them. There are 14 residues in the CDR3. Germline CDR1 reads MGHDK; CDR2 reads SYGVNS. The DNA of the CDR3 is TGTGCCACTTCCCTGGGGGCAGGGATCGGCGAGCAGTACTTC. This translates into CATSLGAGIGEQYF.

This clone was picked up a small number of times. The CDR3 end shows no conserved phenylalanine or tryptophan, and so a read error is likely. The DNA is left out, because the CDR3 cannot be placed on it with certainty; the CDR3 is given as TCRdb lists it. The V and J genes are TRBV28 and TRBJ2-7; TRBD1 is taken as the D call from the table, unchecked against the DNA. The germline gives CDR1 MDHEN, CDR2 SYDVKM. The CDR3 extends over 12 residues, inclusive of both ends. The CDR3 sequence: CASRSRAYEHYI.

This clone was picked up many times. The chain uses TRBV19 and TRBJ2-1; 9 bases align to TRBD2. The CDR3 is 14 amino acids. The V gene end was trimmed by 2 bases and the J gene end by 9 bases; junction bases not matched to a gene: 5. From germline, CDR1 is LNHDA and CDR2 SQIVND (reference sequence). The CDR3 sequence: CASSIKREVTEQFF. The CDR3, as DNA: TGTGCCAGTAGTATAAAGCGGGAGGTTACTGAGCAGTTCTTC. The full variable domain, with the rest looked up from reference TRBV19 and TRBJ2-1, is DGGITQSPKYLFRKEGQNVTLSCEQNLNHDAMYWYRQDPGQGLRLIYYSQIVNDFQKGDIAEGYSVSREKKESFPLTVTSAQKNPTAFYLCASSIKREVTEQFFGPGTRLTVL.

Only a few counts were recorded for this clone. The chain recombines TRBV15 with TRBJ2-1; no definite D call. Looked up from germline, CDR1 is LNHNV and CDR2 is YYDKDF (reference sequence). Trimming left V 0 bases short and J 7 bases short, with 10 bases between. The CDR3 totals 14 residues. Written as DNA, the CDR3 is TGTGCCACCAGCAGAGATAAGGTCTCGAATGAGCAGTTCTTC. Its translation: CATSRDKVSNEQFF.

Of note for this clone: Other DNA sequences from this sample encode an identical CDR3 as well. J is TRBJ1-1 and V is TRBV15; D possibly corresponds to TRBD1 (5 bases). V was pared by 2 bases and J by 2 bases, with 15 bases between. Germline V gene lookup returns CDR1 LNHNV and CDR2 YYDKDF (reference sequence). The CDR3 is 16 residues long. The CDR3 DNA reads TGTGCCACCAGCAGATACTTTTCAGGGCCTAACACTGAAGCTTTCTTT. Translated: CATSRYFSGPNTEAFF.

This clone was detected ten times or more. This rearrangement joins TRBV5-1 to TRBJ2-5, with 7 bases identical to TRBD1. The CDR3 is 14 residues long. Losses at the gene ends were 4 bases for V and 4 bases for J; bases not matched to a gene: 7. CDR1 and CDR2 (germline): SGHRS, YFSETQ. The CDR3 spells CASSNRQGVETQYF. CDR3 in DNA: TGCGCCAGCAGCAATCGACAGGGAGTAGAGACCCAGTACTTC.

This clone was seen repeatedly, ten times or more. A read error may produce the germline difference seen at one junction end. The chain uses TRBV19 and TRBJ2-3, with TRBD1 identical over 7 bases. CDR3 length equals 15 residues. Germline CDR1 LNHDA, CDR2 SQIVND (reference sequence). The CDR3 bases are TGTGCCGTATCAGATCCGGGACAGCCCACAAATACGCAGTATTTT. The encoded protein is CAVSDPGQPTNTQYF.

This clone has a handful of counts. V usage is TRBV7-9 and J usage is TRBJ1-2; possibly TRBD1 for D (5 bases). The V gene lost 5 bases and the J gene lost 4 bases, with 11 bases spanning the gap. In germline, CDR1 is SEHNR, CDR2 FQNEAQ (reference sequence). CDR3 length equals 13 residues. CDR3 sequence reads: CASSMGTGYGYTF. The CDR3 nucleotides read TGTGCCAGCAGCATGGGGACGGGCTATGGCTACACCTTC.

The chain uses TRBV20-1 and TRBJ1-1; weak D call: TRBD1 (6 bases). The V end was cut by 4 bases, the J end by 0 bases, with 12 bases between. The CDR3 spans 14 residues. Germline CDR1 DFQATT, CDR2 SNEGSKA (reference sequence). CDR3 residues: CSATRGHLNTEAFF. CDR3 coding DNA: TGCAGTGCTACTCGGGGACATCTGAACACTGAAGCTTTCTTT.

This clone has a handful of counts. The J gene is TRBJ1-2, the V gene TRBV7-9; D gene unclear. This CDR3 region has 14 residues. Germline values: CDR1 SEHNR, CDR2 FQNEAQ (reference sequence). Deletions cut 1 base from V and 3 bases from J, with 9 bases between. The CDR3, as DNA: TGTGCCAGCAGCTTAGACGTGCGGGACTATGGCTACACCTTC. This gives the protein CASSLDVRDYGYTF.

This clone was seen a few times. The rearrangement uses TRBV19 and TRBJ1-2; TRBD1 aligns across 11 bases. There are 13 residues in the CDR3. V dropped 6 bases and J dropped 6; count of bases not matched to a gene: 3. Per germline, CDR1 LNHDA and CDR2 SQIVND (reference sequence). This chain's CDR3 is CASRDRGPNGYTF. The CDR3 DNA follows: TGTGCCAGTAGGGACAGGGGGCCAAATGGCTACACCTTC.

CDR3 loop: CASSPRTGNNEQFF. CDR3 sequence (DNA): TGCGCCAGCAGCCCAAGGACGGGAAACAATGAGCAGTTCTTC. The chain carries TRBV5-1 and TRBJ2-1, with D tentatively TRBD2 (5 bases). Germline V CDR1 and CDR2: SGHRS, YFSETQ. The V and J ends lost 4 bases and 5 bases respectively, with 13 bases between them. The CDR3 has 14 residues.

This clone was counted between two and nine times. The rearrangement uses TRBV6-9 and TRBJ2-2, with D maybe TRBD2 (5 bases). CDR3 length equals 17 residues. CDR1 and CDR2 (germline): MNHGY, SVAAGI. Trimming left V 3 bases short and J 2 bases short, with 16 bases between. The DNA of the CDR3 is TGTGCCAGCAGTTACTCGTATCTTGGAGGTAACACCGGGGAGCTGTTTTTT. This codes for CASSYSYLGGNTGELFF.

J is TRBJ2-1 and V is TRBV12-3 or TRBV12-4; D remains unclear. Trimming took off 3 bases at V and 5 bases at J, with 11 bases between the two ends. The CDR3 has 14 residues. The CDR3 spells CASSFLGKHNEQFF. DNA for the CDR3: TGTGCCAGCAGTTTTCTGGGGAAACACAATGAGCAGTTCTTC.

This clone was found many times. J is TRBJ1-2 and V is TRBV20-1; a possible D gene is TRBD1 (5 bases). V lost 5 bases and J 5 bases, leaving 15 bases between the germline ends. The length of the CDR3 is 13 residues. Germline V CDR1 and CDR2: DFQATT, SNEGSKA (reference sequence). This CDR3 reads CSAQGTPAYGYTF. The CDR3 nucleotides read TGCAGTGCTCAGGGAACGCCGGCTTATGGCTACACCTTC.

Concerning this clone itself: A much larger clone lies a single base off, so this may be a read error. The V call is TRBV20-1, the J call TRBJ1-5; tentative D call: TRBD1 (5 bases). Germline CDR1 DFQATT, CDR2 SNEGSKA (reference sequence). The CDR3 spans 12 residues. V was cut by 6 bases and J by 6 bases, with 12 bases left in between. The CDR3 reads CSAGVGGQPQHF. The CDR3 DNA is TGCAGTGCCGGGGTGGGGGGTCAGCCCCAGCATTTT.

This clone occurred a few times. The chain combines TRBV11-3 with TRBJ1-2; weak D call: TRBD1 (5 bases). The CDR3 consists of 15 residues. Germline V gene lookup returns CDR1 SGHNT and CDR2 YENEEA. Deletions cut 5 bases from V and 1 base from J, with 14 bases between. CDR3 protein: CASSPGGGYNYGYTF. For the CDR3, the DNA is TGTGCCAGCAGCCCCGGCGGGGGTTATAACTATGGCTACACCTTC.

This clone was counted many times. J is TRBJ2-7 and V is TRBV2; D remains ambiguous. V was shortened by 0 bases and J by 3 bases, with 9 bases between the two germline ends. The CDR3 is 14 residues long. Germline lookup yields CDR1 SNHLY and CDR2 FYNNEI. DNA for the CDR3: TGTGCCAGCAGTGAAGCGCGAGGAGACTACGAGCAGTACTTC. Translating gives CASSEARGDYEQYF.

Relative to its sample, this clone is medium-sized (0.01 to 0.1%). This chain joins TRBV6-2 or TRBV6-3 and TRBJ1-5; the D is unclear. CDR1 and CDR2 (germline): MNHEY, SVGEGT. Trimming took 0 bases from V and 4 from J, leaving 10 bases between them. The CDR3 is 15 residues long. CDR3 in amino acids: CASSYSMNPNQPQHF. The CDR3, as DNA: TGTGCCAGCAGTTACTCTATGAACCCGAATCAGCCCCAGCATTTT.

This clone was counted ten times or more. This chain's CDR3 is CASSSDRGGDEKLFF. The CDR3, as DNA: TGTGCCAGCAGCTCCGACAGGGGTGGGGATGAAAAACTGTTTTTT. V usage is TRBV6-1 and J usage is TRBJ1-4, with 8 bases identical to TRBD1. V lost 6 bases to trimming and J lost 6 bases; unmatched junction nucleotides: 9. This CDR3 has 15 amino acids. From germline, CDR1 is MNHNS and CDR2 SASEGT.

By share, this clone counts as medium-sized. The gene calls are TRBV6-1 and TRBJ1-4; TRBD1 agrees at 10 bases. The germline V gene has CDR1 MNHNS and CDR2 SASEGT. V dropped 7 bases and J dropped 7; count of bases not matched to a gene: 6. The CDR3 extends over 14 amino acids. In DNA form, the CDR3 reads TGTGCCAGCACCGCCGGGACAGGGGTTGAAAAACTGTTTTTT. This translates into CASTAGTGVEKLFF.

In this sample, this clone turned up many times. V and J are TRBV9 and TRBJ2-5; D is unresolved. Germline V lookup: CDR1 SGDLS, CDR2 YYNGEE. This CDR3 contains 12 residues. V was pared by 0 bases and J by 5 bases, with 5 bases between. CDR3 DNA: TGTGCCAGCAGCGTAGTTCGGGAGACCCAGTACTTC. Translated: CASSVVRETQYF.